The clone carrying this T cell receptor (beta chain) showed up many times. The sample originates from a study of Graves' ophthalmopathy and Graves' hyperthyroidism. The CDR3 extends over 16 amino acids. V lost 2 bases and J lost 7, with 17 bases in between. CDR1 is SGHVS and CDR2 is FNYEAQ in the germline V gene. The authors amplified TCR beta CDR3 regions from RNA transcripts. HTBI-primed first-round RT-PCR preceded second-round multiplex PCR. TCRdb recomputed calls from the multiplex PCR reads with MiXCR, one row per CDR3 protein. The data hold almost 750,000 distinct CDR3 sequences, with roughly two fifths observed a single time. What supplied the PBMCs was about 10 ml of fresh peripheral blood.

J is TRBJ1-4 and V is TRBV7-6; a possible D gene is TRBD1 (5 bases). Sequenced material: peripheral blood. The TCR originated in an adult man with Graves' ophthalmopathy. The CDR3 coding sequence is TGTGCCAGCAGCTTAAGCCGCGGGGCAGTGGGTGAAAAACTGTTTTTT. Translating it yields CASSLSRGAVGEKLFF.